The 3 T cell receptor beta chains presented below share a single source sample, sequenced in a study of beta chain features in type 1 diabetes. No antigen has been assigned to these receptors. Sequencing targeted expressed TCRB transcripts, as all isolated RNA had been reverse transcribed. The assay was immunoSEQ multiplex PCR, and TCRdb's table has in-frame clones only and misses some. The repertoire holds 100,000 to 150,000 clones, with 7.5% to 9.5% as singletons. General study points: Type 1 diabetes patients had moderately but significantly shorter TCRB CDR3s in all four CD4+ subsets.

The sequencing input was central memory CD4+ T cells from blood. Every receptor here comes from a man aged 30 to 45 with type 1 diabetes.

This clone was found a few times. The chain joins TRBV18 to TRBJ1-4; no firm D call. Trimming stripped 5 bases from V and 0 bases from J, with 7 bases between. CDR1 and CDR2 from the germline V gene are KGHSH and LQKENI. The CDR3 consists of 14 residues. The CDR3 sequence: CASSVGATNEKLFF. The CDR3 coding sequence is TGTGCCAGCTCAGTTGGAGCAACTAATGAAAAACTGTTTTTT.

J is TRBJ1-2 and V is TRBV25-1; TRBD1 is a possible D gene (5 bases). Between the trimmed V and J ends, which lost 1 base and 3 bases, there was a span of 9 bases. The germline gives CDR1 MGHDK, CDR2 SYGVNS. This CDR3 has 14 residues. In DNA form, the CDR3 reads TGTGCCAGCAGTGAATTCGGACACGACTATGGCTACACCTTC. This encodes CASSEFGHDYGYTF.

This clone was seen a handful of times. The gene calls are TRBV7-9 and TRBJ2-1, with 8 bases aligning to TRBD2. The CDR3 totals 15 residues. Germline-derived CDR1 and CDR2 are SEHNR and FQNEAQ (reference sequence). V shed 2 bases and J 9 bases; nucleotides not matched to a gene: 9. The CDR3 sequence is CASSLWAGGQVEQFF. The CDR3 DNA sequence: TGTGCCAGCAGCTTATGGGCGGGGGGCCAGGTTGAGCAGTTCTTC.